Following are 9 T cell receptor beta chains from one sample sequenced in a study of T cell repertoires in cytomegalovirus infection. Each CDR3 protein gets one entry after TCRdb re-called the reads with MiXCR. In the table there are about 530,000 distinct CDR3 sequences, more than 20% of which are singletons. Material for sequencing was PBMCs. These TCRs come from a human donor in good health (CMV status not recorded). Some clones in this sample may be carry-over from other donors' samples.

This clonotype was picked up a small number of times. The chain carries TRBV28 and TRBJ2-1, with 7 bases identical to TRBD1. V shed 5 bases and J 6 bases; nucleotides not matched to a gene: 10. Germline CDR1 reads MDHEN; CDR2 reads SYDVKM. This CDR3 is 15 amino acids long. CDR3: CASSRTGVEGNEQFF. The CDR3 coding sequence is TGTGCCAGCAGTCGAACAGGGGTGGAAGGCAATGAGCAGTTCTTC.

The chain has TRBV24-1 and TRBJ2-1, with 9 bases lining up with TRBD2. CDR1 is KGHDR and CDR2 is SFDVKD in the germline V gene. The trim removed 4 bases at V and 7 bases at J, leaving 4 bases unmatched. This CDR3 is 14 amino acids long. For the CDR3, the DNA is TGTGCCACCAGTGAGCGGGAGGGCCCTAATGAGCAGTTCTTC. Translation gives CATSEREGPNEQFF.

This sequence joins TRBV20-1 and TRBJ2-1; the D gene is possibly TRBD2 (5 bases). Trimming took off 6 bases at V and 2 bases at J, with 11 bases between the two ends. In germline, CDR1 is DFQATT, CDR2 SNEGSKA (reference sequence). The CDR3 length is 13 residues. CDR3 bases: TGCAGTGCCCATGGAGGAGCCTACAATGAGCAGTTCTTC. Translated, it gives CSAHGGAYNEQFF.

The chain uses TRBV12-3 or TRBV12-4 and TRBJ2-5; 9 bases are shared with TRBD2. J lost 1 base, V lost 7 bases, and 19 bases had no gene match. The CDR3 covers 19 residues. In nucleotides, the CDR3 is TGTGCCAGCACTATATATAGCGGGAGCTACCTTCGTGGCCAAGAGACCCAGTACTTC. Its protein product is CASTIYSGSYLRGQETQYF.

The chain uses TRBV12-3 or TRBV12-4 and TRBJ2-7; D may be TRBD1 (6 bases). The ends were cut back, 3 bases at V and 5 bases at J, with 11 bases in the middle. The CDR3 is made up of 13 amino acids. The CDR3 sequence is CASSFEGGHEQYF. The CDR3 DNA reads TGTGCCAGCAGTTTTGAAGGGGGTCACGAGCAGTACTTC.

V and J are TRBV7-2 and TRBJ2-3; no clear D gene. Germline assignment: CDR1 SGHTA and CDR2 FQGNSA. This CDR3 spans 12 amino acids. V was clipped by 3 bases and J by 6 bases, with 7 bases between them. The chain's CDR3 is CASSFFVDTQYF. CDR3 bases: TGTGCCAGCAGCTTCTTCGTGGATACGCAGTATTTT.

This clonotype turned up a few times. The V and J genes are TRBV19 and TRBJ1-1, with D maybe TRBD1 (6 bases). V lost 3 bases, J lost 0 bases, and 17 bases lay in between. Germline CDR1 reads LNHDA; CDR2 reads SQIVND (reference sequence). The CDR3 is 17 amino acids. In nucleotides, the CDR3 is TGTGCCAGTAGTATCTTCCGGGGGCGTTCGATGAACACTGAAGCTTTCTTT. The encoded protein is CASSIFRGRSMNTEAFF. The entire variable domain, with the rest obtained from reference TRBV19 and TRBJ1-1, is as follows: DGGITQSPKYLFRKEGQNVTLSCEQNLNHDAMYWYRQDPGQGLRLIYYSQIVNDFQKGDIAEGYSVSREKKESFPLTVTSAQKNPTAFYLCASSIFRGRSMNTEAFFGQGTRLTVV.

The rearrangement links TRBV19 to TRBJ2-7, with D unclear. CDR1 and CDR2 from the germline V gene are LNHDA and SQIVND (reference sequence). Trimming stripped 7 bases from V and 2 bases from J, with 9 bases between. The CDR3 has 12 residues. The CDR3, as DNA: TGTGCCAGTAAATCTGGGGCCTACGAGCAGTACTTC. It specifies CASKSGAYEQYF.

This clonotype has a count of ten or more. The J gene is TRBJ1-5, the V gene TRBV4-1, with D uncertain. V gave up 1 base and J gave up 6 bases, with 10 bases separating them. The V gene's germline CDR1 is MGHRA and CDR2 YSYEKL. This CDR3 has 14 residues. CDR3 amino acids: CASSQVERGQPQHF. CDR3 DNA sequence: TGCGCCAGCAGCCAAGTTGAGCGTGGTCAGCCCCAGCATTTT.